Listed below are T cell receptor beta chains from one sample, sequenced in a study of blood T cell repertoires in COVID-19. The data were produced by immunoSEQ multiplex PCR, yet TCRdb's version contains in-frame clones alone and is incomplete. The sample yields some 200,000 clones, 86% seen once. The sequenced material came from peripheral blood. The receptors come from a man aged 80 or over with acute or convalescent COVID-19. The conserved cysteine and the conserved F or W are not part of the CDR3 here. Fields, in order: J gene, V gene, CDR3 protein.

J: TRBJ1-4; V: TRBV12-3/TRBV12-4; CDR3: ASSPSEKLF
J: TRBJ1-5; V: TRBV7-2; CDR3: ASSSRQGTHSNQPQH
J: TRBJ2-5; V: TRBV4-3; CDR3: ASSQDLSDRVLETQY
J: TRBJ1-3; V: TRBV5-5; CDR3: ASSLGGQGEGNTIY
J: TRBJ2-3; V: TRBV11-2; CDR3: ASSRQGSSTDTQY
J: TRBJ2-5; V: TRBV7-6; CDR3: ASSASGTSSD
J: TRBJ2-7; V: TRBV10-3; CDR3: AISPGQGGDEQY
J: TRBJ2-3; V: TRBV10-3; CDR3: AISEPTSGSTDTQY
J: TRBJ2-2; V: TRBV9; CDR3: ASSLGLARDTGELF
J: TRBJ2-3; V: TRBV19; CDR3: ASSIMASTDTQY
J: TRBJ1-3; V: TRBV7-2; CDR3: ASTSGLYRNTIY
J: TRBJ2-3; V: TRBV30; CDR3: AWNRGLAADTQY
J: TRBJ1-1; V: TRBV7-2; CDR3: ASSLQPQGAVTEAF
J: TRBJ2-2; V: TRBV19; CDR3: ASSPRTSGSGKTGELF
J: TRBJ1-2; V: TRBV11-2; CDR3: ASSLAGAGGYGYT
J: TRBJ2-7; V: TRBV9; CDR3: ASSLTGTGVYEQY
J: TRBJ1-5; V: TRBV2; CDR3: ASRTVSNQPQH
J: TRBJ1-3; V: TRBV30; CDR3: AWSVRYRASGNTIY
J: TRBJ2-7; V: TRBV2; CDR3: ASSISAEWEGTYEQY
J: TRBJ1-2; V: TRBV24-1; CDR3: ATSERTANYGYT
J: TRBJ2-1; V: TRBV5-8; CDR3: ASSTTGTGYYNEQF
J: TRBJ2-7; V: TRBV18; CDR3: ASSRRLGQGAGYEQY